This T cell receptor beta chain was sequenced during a study of T cell responses to AZD1222 COVID-19 vaccine. Study-level results: Reports say nearly half of spike-specific TCRs go after unmutated variant regions. Clonal diversity may have been underestimated, and the donors were mostly white British, with more females than males.

Some clones are missing from TCRdb's copy, which holds only in-frame ones; the method was immunoSEQ multiplex PCR. The sample lists 100,000 or so clones, roughly 88% occurring once. Germline V gene lookup returns CDR1 MGHDK and CDR2 SYGVNS. Trimming removed 4 bases from V and 7 bases from J; junction bases left unmatched: 5. There are 13 residues in the CDR3. This clone was seen a single time. The target antigen is unknown. The receptor was derived from an adult in good health. The source was peripheral blood, collected on day 0 of AZD1222 vaccination. V usage is TRBV25-1 and J usage is TRBJ2-5; 8 bases are shared with TRBD1. This CDR3 is CASSVQGAGTQYF. The CDR3 DNA reads as TGTGCCAGCAGTGTCCAGGGGGCTGGGACCCAGTACTTC.